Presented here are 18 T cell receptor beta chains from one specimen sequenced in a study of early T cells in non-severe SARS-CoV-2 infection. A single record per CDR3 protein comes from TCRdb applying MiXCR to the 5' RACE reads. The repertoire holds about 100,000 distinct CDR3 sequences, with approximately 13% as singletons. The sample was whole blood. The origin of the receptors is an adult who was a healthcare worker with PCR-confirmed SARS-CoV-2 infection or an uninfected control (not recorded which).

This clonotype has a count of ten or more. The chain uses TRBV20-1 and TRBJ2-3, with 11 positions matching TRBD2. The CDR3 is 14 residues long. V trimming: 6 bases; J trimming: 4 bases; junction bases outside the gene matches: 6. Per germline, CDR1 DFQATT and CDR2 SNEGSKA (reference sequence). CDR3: CSAPPSGGSDTQYF. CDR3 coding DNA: TGCAGTGCCCCGCCTAGCGGGGGGTCAGATACGCAGTATTTT.

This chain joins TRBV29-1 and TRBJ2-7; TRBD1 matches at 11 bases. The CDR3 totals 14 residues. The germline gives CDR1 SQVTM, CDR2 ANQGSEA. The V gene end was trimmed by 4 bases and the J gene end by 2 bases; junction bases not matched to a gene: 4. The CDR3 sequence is CSVGRGQGAYEQYF. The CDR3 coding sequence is TGCAGCGTTGGGAGGGGACAGGGGGCCTACGAGCAGTACTTC.

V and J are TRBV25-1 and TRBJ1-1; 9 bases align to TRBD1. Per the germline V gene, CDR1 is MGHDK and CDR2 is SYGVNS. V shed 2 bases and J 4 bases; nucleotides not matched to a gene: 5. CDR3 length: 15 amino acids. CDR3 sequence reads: CASSEGGTGSTEAFF. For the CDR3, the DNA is TGTGCCAGCAGTGAAGGGGGGACAGGGTCCACTGAAGCTTTCTTT.

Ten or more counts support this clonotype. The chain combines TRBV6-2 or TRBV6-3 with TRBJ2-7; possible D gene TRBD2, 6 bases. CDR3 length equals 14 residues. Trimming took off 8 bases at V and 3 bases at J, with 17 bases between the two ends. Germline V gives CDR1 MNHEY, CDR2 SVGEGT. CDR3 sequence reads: CASSLQGGFYEQYF. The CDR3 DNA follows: TGTGCCAGCTCGTTGCAGGGAGGATTCTACGAGCAGTACTTC.

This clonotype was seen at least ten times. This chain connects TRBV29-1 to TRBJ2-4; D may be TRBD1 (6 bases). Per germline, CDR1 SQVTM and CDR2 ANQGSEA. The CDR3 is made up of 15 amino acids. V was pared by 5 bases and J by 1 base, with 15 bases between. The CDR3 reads CSVMGAISAKNIQYF. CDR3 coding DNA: TGCAGCGTTATGGGGGCCATTTCCGCCAAAAACATTCAGTACTTC. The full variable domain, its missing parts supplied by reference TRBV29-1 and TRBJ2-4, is SAVISQKPSRDICQRGTSLTIQCQVDSQVTMMFWYRQQPGQSLTLIATANQGSEATYESGFVIDKFPISRPNLTFSTLTVSNMSPEDSSIYLCSVMGAISAKNIQYFGAGTRLSVL.

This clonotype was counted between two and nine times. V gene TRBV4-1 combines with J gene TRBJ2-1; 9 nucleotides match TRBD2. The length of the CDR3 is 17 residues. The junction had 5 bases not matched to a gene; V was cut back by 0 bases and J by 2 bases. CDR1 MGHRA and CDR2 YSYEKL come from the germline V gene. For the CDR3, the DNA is TGCGCCAGCAGCCAAGAAGTGGCGGGGGGGCCCTACAATGAGCAGTTCTTC. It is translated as CASSQEVAGGPYNEQFF.

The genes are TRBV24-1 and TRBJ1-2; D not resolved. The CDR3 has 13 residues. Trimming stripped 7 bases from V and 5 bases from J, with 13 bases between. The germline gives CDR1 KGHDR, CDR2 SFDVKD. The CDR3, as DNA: TGTGCCACCAGCGGCTCCATTGGGTATGGCTACACCTTC. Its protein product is CATSGSIGYGYTF.

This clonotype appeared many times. The CDR3 DNA reads as TGTGCCATCAGTGAGTGGGGAAGCGGGAGAGAGACCCAGTACTTC. It codes for CAISEWGSGRETQYF. The chain uses TRBV10-3 and TRBJ2-5; 8 nucleotides agree with TRBD2. With 1 base clipped from V and 4 bases from J, the junction kept 5 bases outside the gene matches. The CDR3 has 15 residues. Germline loops: CDR1 ENHRY, CDR2 SYGVKD.

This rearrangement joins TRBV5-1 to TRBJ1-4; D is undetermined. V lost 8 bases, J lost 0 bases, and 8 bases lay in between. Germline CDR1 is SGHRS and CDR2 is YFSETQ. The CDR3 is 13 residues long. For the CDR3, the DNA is TGCGCCAGTCGCAGAGCAACTAATGAAAAACTGTTTTTT. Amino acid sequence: CASRRATNEKLFF.

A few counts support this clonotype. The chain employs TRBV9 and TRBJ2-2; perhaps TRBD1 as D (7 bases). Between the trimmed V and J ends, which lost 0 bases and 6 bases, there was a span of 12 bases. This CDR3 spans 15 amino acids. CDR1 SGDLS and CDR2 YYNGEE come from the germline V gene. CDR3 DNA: TGTGCCAGCAGCGTAGAGGGACAGCGGGCCGGGGAGCTGTTTTTT. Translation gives CASSVEGQRAGELFF.

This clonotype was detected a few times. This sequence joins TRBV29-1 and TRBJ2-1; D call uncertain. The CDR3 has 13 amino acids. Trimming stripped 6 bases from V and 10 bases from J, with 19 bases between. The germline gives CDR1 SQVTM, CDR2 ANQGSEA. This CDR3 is CSVSPVDLGEQFF. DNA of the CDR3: TGCAGCGTCTCCCCGGTGGACCTCGGGGAGCAGTTCTTC.

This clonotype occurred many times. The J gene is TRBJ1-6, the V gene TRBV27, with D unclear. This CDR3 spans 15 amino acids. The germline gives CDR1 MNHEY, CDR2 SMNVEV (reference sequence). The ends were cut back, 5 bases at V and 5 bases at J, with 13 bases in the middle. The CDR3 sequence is CASSPRPGDNSPLHF. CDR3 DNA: TGTGCCAGCAGTCCACGACCGGGAGATAATTCACCCCTCCACTTT.

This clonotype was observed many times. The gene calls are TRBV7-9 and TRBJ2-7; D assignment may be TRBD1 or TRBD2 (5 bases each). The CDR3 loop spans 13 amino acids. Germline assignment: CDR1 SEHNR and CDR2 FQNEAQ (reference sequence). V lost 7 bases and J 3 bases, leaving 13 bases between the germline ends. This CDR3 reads CASTAGDHYEQYF. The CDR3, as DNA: TGTGCCAGCACCGCCGGGGACCACTACGAGCAGTACTTC.

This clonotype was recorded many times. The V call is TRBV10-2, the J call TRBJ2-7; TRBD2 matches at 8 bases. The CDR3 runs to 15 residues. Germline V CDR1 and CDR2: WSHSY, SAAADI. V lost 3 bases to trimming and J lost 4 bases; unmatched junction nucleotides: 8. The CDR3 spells CASSDRGTRLYEQYF. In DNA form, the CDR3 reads TGCGCCAGCAGTGATCGAGGGACTAGACTTTACGAGCAGTACTTC.

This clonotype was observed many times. The CDR3 DNA follows: TGTGCCAGCAGTTTACCGGGACAGAGAAACACTGAAGCTTTCTTT. Its translation: CASSLPGQRNTEAFF. The chain uses TRBV28 and TRBJ1-1; 7 bases map to TRBD1. V lost 2 bases to trimming and J lost 2 bases; unmatched junction nucleotides: 5. The germline V gene encodes CDR1 MDHEN and CDR2 SYDVKM. The CDR3 spans 15 residues.

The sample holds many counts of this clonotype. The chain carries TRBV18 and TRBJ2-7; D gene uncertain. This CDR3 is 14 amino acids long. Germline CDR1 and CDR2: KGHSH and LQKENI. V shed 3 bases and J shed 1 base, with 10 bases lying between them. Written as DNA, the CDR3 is TGTGCCAGCTCACCCCTGGAAACATCCTACGAGCAGTACTTC. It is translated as CASSPLETSYEQYF.

The CDR3 bases are TGTGCCAGCAGGGGACTAGCGGGCGAGCAGTACTTC. It yields the protein CASRGLAGEQYF. This rearrangement joins TRBV12-3 or TRBV12-4 to TRBJ2-7, with 12 bases that match TRBD2. The CDR3 is made up of 12 amino acids. Trimming at V came to 6 bases and at J to 6 bases, leaving 0 bases not matched to a gene.

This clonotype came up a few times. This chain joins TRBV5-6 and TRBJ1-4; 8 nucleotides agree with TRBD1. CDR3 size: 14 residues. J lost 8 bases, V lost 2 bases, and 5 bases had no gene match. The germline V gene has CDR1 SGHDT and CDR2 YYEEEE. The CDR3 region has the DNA TGTGCCAGCAGCTTCAGGGGGCGCGAAGAAAAACTGTTTTTT. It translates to CASSFRGREEKLFF.